This T cell receptor beta chain stems from a study of T-cell reconstitution after alpha-beta-depleted transplantation in children. Preparation of the TCRbeta library used unique molecular identifiers. TCRdb ran MiXCR on the PCR reads and lists one entry per CDR3 protein. This sample has about 78,000 distinct CDR3 sequences, with roughly 14% found just once. Comment on this clonotype: The antigen is not known.

This CDR3 region has 15 residues. CDR1 and CDR2 (germline): MNHEY, SVGEGT. V was trimmed by 6 bases and J by 7 bases, leaving 21 bases between them. Study results and caveats: Alpha-beta T cells about two months after transplant reportedly derived from several hundred expanded graft clones. Certain patients had high TCRbeta diversity at day 60, and it came from recipient T cells and thymic progenitors that survived. Hyperexpanded clones declined; after one year, newly produced T cells mostly supplied diversity.

This TCR came from a male patient between 2 and 15 years old who had a stem cell transplant for acute lymphoblastic leukemia, so the T cells may come from the graft donor. The sequencing here drew on PBMCs, mostly from graft donor cells, taken 180 days after TCRalphabeta/CD19-depleted stem cell transplant. The genes are TRBV6-2 or TRBV6-3 and TRBJ2-5; no firm D call. CDR3 sequence reads: CASRPAQLQPGTQYF. The CDR3 DNA reads TGTGCCAGCAGGCCCGCCCAGCTACAGCCGGGGACCCAGTACTTC.